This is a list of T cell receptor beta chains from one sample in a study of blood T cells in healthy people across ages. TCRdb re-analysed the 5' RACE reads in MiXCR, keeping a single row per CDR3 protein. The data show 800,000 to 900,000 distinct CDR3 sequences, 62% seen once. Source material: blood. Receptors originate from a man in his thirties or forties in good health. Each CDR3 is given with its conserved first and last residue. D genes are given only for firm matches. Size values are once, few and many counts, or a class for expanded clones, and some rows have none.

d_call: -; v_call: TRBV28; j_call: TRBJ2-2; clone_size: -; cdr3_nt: TGTGCCAGCGACAAATCCCGGGGAGCGAACACCGGGGAGCTGTTTTTT; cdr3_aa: CASDKSRGANTGELFF
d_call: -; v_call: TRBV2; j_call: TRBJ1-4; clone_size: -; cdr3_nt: TGTGCCAGCAGTTATCAGGGAAGTAAAGCCGAAAAACTGTTTTTT; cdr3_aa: CASSYQGSKAEKLFF
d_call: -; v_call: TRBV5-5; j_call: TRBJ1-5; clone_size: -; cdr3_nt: TGTGCCAGCAGCTGGGATGGAGACAGCTCCCAGCCCCAGCATTTT; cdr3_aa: CASSWDGDSSQPQHF
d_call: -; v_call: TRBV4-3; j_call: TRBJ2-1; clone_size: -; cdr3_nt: TGCGCCAGCAGCCAAAAAGGGTTGAATGAGCAGTTCTTC; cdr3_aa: CASSQKGLNEQFF
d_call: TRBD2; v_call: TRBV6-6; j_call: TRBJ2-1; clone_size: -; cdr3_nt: TGTGCCAGCAGTTATACGGGGGGTGACTACAATGAGCAGTTCTTC; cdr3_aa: CASSYTGGDYNEQFF
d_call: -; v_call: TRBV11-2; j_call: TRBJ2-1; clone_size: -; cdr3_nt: TGTGCCAGCAGCTTAGGATCGGAGGGGCAGTTCTTC; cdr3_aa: CASSLGSEGQFF
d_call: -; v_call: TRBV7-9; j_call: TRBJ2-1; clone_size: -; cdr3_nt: TGTGCCAGCAGCTTACCTTCAGGGACCCCTACCAATGAGCAGTTCTTC; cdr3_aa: CASSLPSGTPTNEQFF
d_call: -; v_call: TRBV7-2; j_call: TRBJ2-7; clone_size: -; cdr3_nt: TGTGCCAGCACCTGGGGTGTAGCGTCGACCTACGAGCAGTACTTC; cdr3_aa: CASTWGVASTYEQYF
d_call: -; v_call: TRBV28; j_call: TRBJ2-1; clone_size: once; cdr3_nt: TGTGCCAGCAGTTTTAGGGCTACTAGTCGCTACAATGAGCAGTTCTTC; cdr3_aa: CASSFRATSRYNEQFF
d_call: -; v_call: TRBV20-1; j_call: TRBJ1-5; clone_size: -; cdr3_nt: TGCAGTGCTATTCACACTCCGGATAGCAATCAGCCCCAGCATTTT; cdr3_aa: CSAIHTPDSNQPQHF
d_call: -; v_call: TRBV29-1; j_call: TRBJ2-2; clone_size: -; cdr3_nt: TGCAGCGTTGAGGGGGGGGCCGACACCGGGGAGCTGTTTTTT; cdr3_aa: CSVEGGADTGELFF
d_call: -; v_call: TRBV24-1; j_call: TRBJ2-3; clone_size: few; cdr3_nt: TGTGCCACCAGTGAAACAGGGAGTGGTACAGATACGCAGTATTTT; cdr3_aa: CATSETGSGTDTQYF
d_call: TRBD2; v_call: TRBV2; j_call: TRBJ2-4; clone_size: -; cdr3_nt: TGTGCCAGCAGTGTTAGCGGGGGGGCGGCCAAAAACATTCAGTACTTC; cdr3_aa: CASSVSGGAAKNIQYF
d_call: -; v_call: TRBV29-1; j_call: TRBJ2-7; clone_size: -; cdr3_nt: TGCAGCGTTGAAATCAGAAGGGCCGAGCAGTACTTC; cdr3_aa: CSVEIRRAEQYF
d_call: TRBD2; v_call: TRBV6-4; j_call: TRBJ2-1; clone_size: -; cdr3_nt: TGTGCCAGCAGTCCCCGATTACTAGCGGGTGTTACCGACAATGAGCAGTTCTTC; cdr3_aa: CASSPRLLAGVTDNEQFF
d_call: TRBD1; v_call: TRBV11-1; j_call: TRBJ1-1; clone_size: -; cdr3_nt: TGTGCCAGCAGCATTCGACAGGGGCTTGAAGCTTTCTTT; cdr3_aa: CASSIRQGLEAFF
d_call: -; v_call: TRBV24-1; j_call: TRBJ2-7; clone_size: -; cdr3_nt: TGTGCCACCAGTGTAGGGGAAGGGTACGAGCAGTACTTC; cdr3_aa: CATSVGEGYEQYF
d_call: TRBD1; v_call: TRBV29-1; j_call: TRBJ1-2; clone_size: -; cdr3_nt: TGCAGCGTTGAACCGACAGGGGAAGAGGGCTACACCTTC; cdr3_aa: CSVEPTGEEGYTF
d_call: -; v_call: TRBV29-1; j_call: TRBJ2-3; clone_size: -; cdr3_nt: TGCAGCAACTACGTTGGGGATACGCAGTATTTT; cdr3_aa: CSNYVGDTQYF
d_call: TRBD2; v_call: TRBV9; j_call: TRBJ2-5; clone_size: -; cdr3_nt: TGTGCCAGCAGCGCATTGGGACTAGCTTTAAGGGAGACCCAGTACTTC; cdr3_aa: CASSALGLALRETQYF
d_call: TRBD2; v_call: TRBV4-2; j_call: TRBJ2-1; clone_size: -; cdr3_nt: TGTGCCAGCAGCCAAGATGGGCGGGGGGACAATGAGCAGTTCTTC; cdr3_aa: CASSQDGRGDNEQFF
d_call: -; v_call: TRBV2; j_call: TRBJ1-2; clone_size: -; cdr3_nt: TGTGCCAGCAGTGAAGTTGAGAGAGACGGCTACACCTTC; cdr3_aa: CASSEVERDGYTF
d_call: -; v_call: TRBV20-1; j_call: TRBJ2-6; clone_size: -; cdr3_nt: TGCAGTGCTAGCAGGGAACGAATTGCTGGGGCCAACGTCCTGACTTTC; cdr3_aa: CSASRERIAGANVLTF
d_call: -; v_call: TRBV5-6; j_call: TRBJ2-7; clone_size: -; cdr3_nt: TGTGCCAGCAGCTTGGATACAGGCTACGGAGGGAATGTCTACTACGAGCAGTACTTC; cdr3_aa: CASSLDTGYGGNVYYEQYF
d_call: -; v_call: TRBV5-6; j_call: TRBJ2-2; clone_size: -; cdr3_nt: TGTGCCAGCAGCTTGGTCCCGTCGAGCACCGGGGAGCTGTTTTTT; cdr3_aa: CASSLVPSSTGELFF
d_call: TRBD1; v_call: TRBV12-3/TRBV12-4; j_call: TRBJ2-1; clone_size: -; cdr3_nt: TGTGCCAGCAGAGGACAGGGTTCCCCAAGTGAGCAGTTCTTC; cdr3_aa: CASRGQGSPSEQFF
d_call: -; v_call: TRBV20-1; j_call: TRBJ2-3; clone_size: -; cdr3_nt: TGCAGTGCTAGAGAGCGGGGTGGCACAGATACGCAGTATTTT; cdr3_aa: CSARERGGTDTQYF
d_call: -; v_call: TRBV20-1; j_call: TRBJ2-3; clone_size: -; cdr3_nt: TGCAGTGCTTGGACAGTAGGCACAGATACGCAGTATTTT; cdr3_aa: CSAWTVGTDTQYF
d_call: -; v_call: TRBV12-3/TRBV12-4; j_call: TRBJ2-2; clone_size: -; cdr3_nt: TGTGCCAGCAGTTTATTGAACACCGGGGAGCTGTTTTTT; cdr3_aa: CASSLLNTGELFF
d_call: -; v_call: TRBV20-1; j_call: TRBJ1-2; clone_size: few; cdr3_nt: TGCAGTGCTACCCGCCCGCGCTACACCTTC; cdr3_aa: CSATRPRYTF
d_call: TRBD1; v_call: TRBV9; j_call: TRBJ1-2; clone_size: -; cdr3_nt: TGTGCCAGCAGCGTTGAAGGGGGCGAGGATGGCTACACCTTC; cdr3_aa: CASSVEGGEDGYTF
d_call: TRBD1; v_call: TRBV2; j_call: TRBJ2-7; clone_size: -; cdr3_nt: TGTGCCAGCAGGATAAGGACAGGGGGTAGTTTCGAGCAGTACTTC; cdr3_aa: CASRIRTGGSFEQYF
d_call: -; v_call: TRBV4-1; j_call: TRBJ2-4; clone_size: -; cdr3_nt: TGCGCCAGCAGCCAACTACAGGGATCCAAAAACATTCAGTACTTC; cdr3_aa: CASSQLQGSKNIQYF
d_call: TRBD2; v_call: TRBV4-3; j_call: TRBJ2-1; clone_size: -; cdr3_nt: TGCGCCAGCAGCCAACCAAGGACTAGCGGGGGTTACAATGAGCAGTTCTTC; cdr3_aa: CASSQPRTSGGYNEQFF
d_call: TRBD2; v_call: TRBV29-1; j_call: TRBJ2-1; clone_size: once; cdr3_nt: TGCAGCGTTGATATGGTCATGGGCGGGGGCTACAATGAGCAGTTCTTC; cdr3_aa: CSVDMVMGGGYNEQFF
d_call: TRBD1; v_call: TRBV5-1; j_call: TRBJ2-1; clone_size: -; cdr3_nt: TGCGCCAGCAGCCCCACAGGGGCAGGTTACAATGAGCAGTTCTTC; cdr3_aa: CASSPTGAGYNEQFF
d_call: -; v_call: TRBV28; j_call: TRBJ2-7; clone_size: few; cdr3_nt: TGTGCCAGCCAGCAAGCCTACGAGCAGTACTTC; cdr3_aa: CASQQAYEQYF
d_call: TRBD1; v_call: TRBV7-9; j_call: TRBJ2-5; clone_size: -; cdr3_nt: TGTGCCAGCAGCTTAACGGCTCAGGGGGAGCAGTACTTC; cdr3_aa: CASSLTAQGEQYF